Listed here are 9 T cell receptor beta chains from one sample, sequenced in a study of shared clonotypes between healthy human individuals. Generated by immunoSEQ multiplex PCR, the TCRdb table keeps only in-frame clones and is missing some. Of almost 750,000 clones in the sample, around 77% were seen once. The specimen was memory CD4+ T cells sorted from blood. As to subset: CD45RA-negative fraction. Source of these receptors: a young woman in good health.

The chain couples TRBV7-6 to TRBJ2-5, with TRBD2 matching 12 bases. The better agreement between TRBJ2-7 and the DNA end casts doubt on the J call. The CDR3 contains 16 residues. Germline V gene data show CDR1 as SGHVS and CDR2 as FNYEAQ. CDR3 in amino acids: CASSKGLAGDTYEQYF. In nucleotides, the CDR3 is TGTGCCAGCAGCAAGGGACTAGCGGGCGACACCTACGAGCAGTACTTC.

The chain recombines TRBV10-1 with TRBJ2-7; 9 bases line up with TRBD1. Germline CDR1 reads WNHNN; CDR2 reads SYGVQD (reference sequence). This CDR3 contains 15 residues. Trimming removed 2 bases from V and 3 bases from J; junction bases left unmatched: 5. The CDR3 DNA reads as TGCGCCAGCAGTGAGAGCCCGGGACAGGGCTACGAGCAGTACTTC. Translating gives CASSESPGQGYEQYF.

This rearrangement joins TRBV6-1 to TRBJ1-4; possible D gene TRBD1, 5 bases. Looked up from germline, CDR1 is MNHNS and CDR2 is SASEGT. CDR3 length: 13 residues. V was pared by 10 bases and J by 8 bases, with 17 bases between. CDR3 region: CATAWGGEEKLFF. The CDR3 bases are TGTGCCACCGCGTGGGGCGGGGAGGAAAAACTGTTTTTT.

The chain joins TRBV30 to TRBJ2-3; 10 nucleotides agree with TRBD2. Germline lookup yields CDR1 GTSNPN and CDR2 SVGIG (reference sequence). V was pared by 2 bases and J by 4 bases, with 6 bases of the junction left unmatched. There are 15 residues in the CDR3. The CDR3 protein is CAWSTLAGESDTQYF. Here the CDR3 DNA reads TGTGCCTGGAGTACCCTAGCGGGAGAGTCAGATACGCAGTATTTT.

The rearrangement joins TRBV6-1 to TRBJ1-1; 10 bases match TRBD1. With 6 bases clipped from V and 7 bases from J, the junction kept 14 bases outside the gene matches. Per the germline V gene, CDR1 is MNHNS and CDR2 is SASEGT. The CDR3 covers 16 residues. CDR3 sequence: CASSEISGQGSGEAFF. CDR3 coding DNA: TGTGCCAGCAGCGAAATCTCGGGACAGGGGAGTGGTGAAGCTTTCTTT.

The table lists this clone with a few counts. V usage is TRBV2 and J usage is TRBJ1-2, with D uncertain. Germline CDR1 is SNHLY and CDR2 is FYNNEI. The CDR3 has 13 amino acids. Trimming took 3 bases from V and 2 from J, leaving 7 bases between them. Here the CDR3 DNA reads TGTGCCAGCAGTGACAGCTTAAACTATGGCTACACCTTC. It codes for CASSDSLNYGYTF.

This chain connects TRBV19 to TRBJ1-2; 10 positions agree with TRBD1. Germline assignment: CDR1 LNHDA and CDR2 SQIVND (reference sequence). The V and J ends lost 5 bases and 8 bases, in that order; junction bases with no gene match: 8. The CDR3 consists of 14 residues. Here the CDR3 reads CASSADRGLGGYTF. The DNA of the CDR3 is TGTGCCAGTAGTGCCGACAGGGGGCTGGGCGGCTACACCTTC.

CDR3: CASSLERGSYNEQFF. In DNA, the CDR3 is TGTGCCAGCAGCCTAGAGAGGGGGTCCTACAATGAGCAGTTCTTC. The chain combines TRBV7-3 with TRBJ2-1; D may be TRBD1 (6 bases). Germline CDR1 SGHTA, CDR2 FQGTGA. Trimming cost V 5 bases and J 1 base, with 12 bases left between them. CDR3 length: 15 residues.

The chain links TRBV5-4 to TRBJ1-1, with a possible D match to TRBD1 (6 bases). This CDR3 has 13 residues. The V gene lost 4 bases and the J gene lost 6 bases, with 13 bases spanning the gap. CDR1 and CDR2 from the germline V gene are SGHNT and YYREEE (reference sequence). CDR3 sequence (DNA): TGTGCCAGCAGCCCTCGGGGGGGCGCTGAAGCTTTCTTT. Translating it yields CASSPRGGAEAFF. The full variable domain, in which reference TRBV5-4 and TRBJ1-1 provide the parts outside the CDR3, is ETGVTQSPTHLIKTRGQQVTLRCSSQSGHNTVSWYQQALGQGPQFIFQYYREEENGRGNFPPRFSGLQFPNYSSELNVNALELDDSALYLCASSPRGGAEAFFGQGTRLTVV.